The 12 T cell receptor beta chains below all came from one sample that was sequenced in a study of Ad26.COV2.S vaccination and SARS-CoV-2 variants. As for treatment: approximately 18 received Ad26.COV2.S at low or high dose, single or two shots; five or six received placebo; per-sample allocation not given. Material that was analyzed had been drawn on day 63 after the first vaccine or placebo injection. Assay used: immunoSEQ multiplex PCR; TCRdb lists only in-frame clones, some missing. This table holds approximately 300,000 clones, around four fifths found once. Sequencing used peripheral blood, obtained in a trial of Ad26.COV2.S vaccine versus placebo. These receptors were taken from a person aged 18-60 years who received the Ad26.COV2.S COVID-19 vaccine or a placebo.

On this clone itself: This sample also contains other DNA sequences that code for the same CDR3. The V and J genes are TRBV5-1 and TRBJ1-3; 8 nucleotides align to TRBD1. CDR3 size: 15 residues. Germline lookup yields CDR1 SGHRS and CDR2 YFSETQ. V shed 4 bases, J shed 7 bases, and the junction held 10 bases outside the gene matches. The CDR3 loop is CASSLAGTGGNTIYF. In nucleotides, the CDR3 is TGCGCCAGCAGCCTCGCCGGGACAGGCGGGAACACCATATATTTT.

V gene TRBV9 combines with J gene TRBJ2-6, with TRBD1 matching 11 bases. The V and J ends lost 4 bases and 0 bases, in that order; junction bases with no gene match: 6. Germline values: CDR1 SGDLS, CDR2 YYNGEE. This CDR3 has 18 amino acids. CDR3 nucleotide sequence: TGTGCCAGCAGCATACCGGGACAGGGGGACTCTGGGGCCAACGTCCTGACTTTC. Amino acid sequence: CASSIPGQGDSGANVLTF.

This rearrangement joins TRBV11-1 to TRBJ1-6, with D hard to call. The V and J ends lost 5 bases and 10 bases respectively, with 15 bases between them. Germline V gene lookup returns CDR1 SGHAT and CDR2 FQDESV (reference sequence). The CDR3 is 14 amino acids. Here the CDR3 reads CASSPYGVGSPLHF. The CDR3 nucleotides are TGTGCCAGCAGCCCGTACGGGGTCGGATCACCCCTCCACTTT. Based on the CDR3 plus reference TRBV11-1 and TRBJ1-6, the full variable domain is EAEVAQSPRYKITEKSQAVAFWCDPISGHATLYWYRQILGQGPELLVQFQDESVVDDSQLPKDRFSAERLKGVDSTLKIQPAELGDSAMYLCASSPYGVGSPLHFGNGTRLTVT.

The rearrangement links TRBV10-3 to TRBJ1-1, with 7 bases aligning to TRBD1. The CDR3 consists of 15 residues. Per the germline V gene, CDR1 is ENHRY and CDR2 is SYGVKD. J gave up 5 bases and V 3 bases, and 9 bases lay outside the gene matches. In DNA, the CDR3 is TGTGCCATCAGTGACGACAGGGTAGGGGATACTGAAGCTTTCTTT. This gives the protein CAISDDRVGDTEAFF.

CDR3 DNA sequence: TGTGCCACCAGCAGTGATCGGGACAGGGCGAAGGATGAGCAGTTCTTC. It translates to CATSSDRDRAKDEQFF. The gene calls are TRBV15 and TRBJ2-1; 9 nucleotides align to TRBD1. Per the germline V gene, CDR1 is LNHNV and CDR2 is YYDKDF (reference sequence). This CDR3 comprises 16 residues. V dropped 3 bases and J dropped 8; count of bases not matched to a gene: 11.

The chain couples TRBV5-6 to TRBJ1-4; unclear D gene. Germline CDR1 is SGHDT and CDR2 is YYEEEE. The V and J ends lost 1 base and 0 bases respectively, with 16 bases between them. This CDR3 region has 18 residues. CDR3 region: CASSLQWVGVATNEKLFF. The CDR3 coding sequence is TGTGCCAGCAGCTTGCAATGGGTTGGGGTTGCAACTAATGAAAAACTGTTTTTT.

This chain links TRBV5-1 with TRBJ2-1; the match to TRBD2 covers 14 bases. Germline V CDR1 and CDR2: SGHRS, YFSETQ. CDR3 length: 19 amino acids. V lost 4 bases and J lost 0; bases outside the gene matches: 9. The CDR3 reads CASSNGLAGGPGSYNEQFF. DNA for the CDR3: TGCGCCAGCAGCAACGGACTAGCGGGGGGCCCAGGCTCCTACAATGAGCAGTTCTTC.

The chain combines TRBV21-1 with TRBJ1-5; TRBD1 is taken as the D call from the table, unchecked against the DNA. TRBV21-1 is shown as a pseudogene. The length of the CDR3 is 13 residues. The CDR3 DNA reads as TGTGCCAGCAGCAAAGCTAGGGGTCAGCCCCAGCATTTT. Residues: CASSKARGQPQHF.

In this sample, this clone turned up a few times. The rearrangement links TRBV10-3 to TRBJ1-5, with D tentatively TRBD1 (6 bases). CDR1 is ENHRY, CDR2 SYGVKD, per germline. V was trimmed by 6 bases and J by 4 bases, leaving 13 bases between them. This CDR3 is 14 amino acids long. Written as DNA, the CDR3 is TGTGCCATCAGGGCAGGGGAGGGGAATCAGCCCCAGCATTTT. It yields the protein CAIRAGEGNQPQHF.

The J gene is TRBJ2-2, the V gene TRBV6-5; TRBD1 matches 9 bases. The CDR3 sequence is 15 residues long. CDR1 is MNHEY and CDR2 is SVGAGI in the germline V gene. V lost 5 bases, J lost 4 bases, and 5 bases stayed unmatched. CDR3 DNA sequence: TGTGCCAGCAGTACAGGGGGCAAGATCACCGGGGAGCTGTTTTTT. Translating it yields CASSTGGKITGELFF.

The chain couples TRBV19 to TRBJ2-5; D not resolved. Germline values: CDR1 LNHDA, CDR2 SQIVND (reference sequence). The CDR3 is made up of 13 amino acids. Trimming took 3 bases from V and 2 from J, leaving 7 bases between them. CDR3 residues: CASSIWPQETQYF. DNA of the CDR3: TGTGCCAGTAGTATTTGGCCACAAGAGACCCAGTACTTC.

The J gene is TRBJ2-3, the V gene TRBV27, with D tentatively TRBD1 or TRBD2 (5 bases each). The V gene's germline CDR1 is MNHEY and CDR2 SMNVEV (reference sequence). This CDR3 region has 14 residues. V was pared by 4 bases and J by 1 base, with 9 bases between. CDR3 in DNA: TGTGCCAGCAGTTCCCCGGGACGCACAGATACGCAGTATTTT. Translated: CASSSPGRTDTQYF.